A selection of T cell receptor beta chains follows, all from one sample in a study of blood T cell repertoires in COVID-19. Assay used: immunoSEQ multiplex PCR; TCRdb lists only in-frame clones, some missing. The sample records 95,000 to 120,000 clones, 70% to 85% being singletons. The material sequenced was peripheral blood. The receptors shown here come from a woman aged 40-49 years with acute or convalescent COVID-19. The CDR3 runs from the conserved cysteine through the conserved F or W. D genes are given only for firm matches. Size tells how often a clone was seen (once, few, many) or the class of an expanded clone, and some rows leave it out.

j_call: TRBJ1-6
clone_size: -
v_call: TRBV10-2
d_call: -
cdr3_aa: CASSDAIQGLGLHF
cdr3_nt: TGCGCCAGCAGTGACGCCATACAGGGTTTAGGCCTCCACTTT

j_call: TRBJ2-2
clone_size: -
v_call: TRBV7-9
d_call: -
cdr3_aa: CASSLGLGTNTGELFF
cdr3_nt: TGTGCCAGCAGCTTAGGCTTGGGGACTAACACCGGGGAGCTGTTTTTT

j_call: TRBJ1-1
clone_size: -
v_call: TRBV4-2
d_call: -
cdr3_aa: CASSQLFTTTEAFF
cdr3_nt: TGTGCCAGCAGCCAATTATTCACTACCACTGAAGCTTTCTTT

j_call: TRBJ1-2
clone_size: -
v_call: TRBV6-5
d_call: TRBD1
cdr3_aa: CATLGGALKTYGYTF
cdr3_nt: TGTGCCACTTTAGGGGGCGCTCTTAAAACCTATGGCTACACCTTC

j_call: TRBJ1-4
clone_size: -
v_call: TRBV7-9
d_call: -
cdr3_aa: CASSLFGLTDVPTNEKLFF
cdr3_nt: TGTGCCAGCAGCTTATTTGGGCTCACCGATGTACCAACTAATGAAAAACTGTTTTTT

j_call: TRBJ2-7
clone_size: -
v_call: TRBV7-2
d_call: -
cdr3_aa: CASSPQAYEQYF
cdr3_nt: TGTGCCAGCAGCCCACAGGCCTACGAGCAGTACTTC

j_call: TRBJ1-6
clone_size: -
v_call: TRBV6-5
d_call: -
cdr3_aa: CASSYYRQVPNSPLHF
cdr3_nt: TGTGCCAGCAGTTACTACCGACAGGTGCCTAATTCACCCCTCCACTTT

j_call: TRBJ1-1
clone_size: -
v_call: TRBV7-9
d_call: -
cdr3_aa: CASNPGQFNTEAFF
cdr3_nt: TGTGCCAGCAACCCAGGACAGTTTAACACTGAAGCTTTCTTT

j_call: TRBJ1-2
clone_size: -
v_call: TRBV3-1/TRBV3-2
d_call: -
cdr3_aa: CASSPSRTAVHYGYTF
cdr3_nt: TGTGCCAGCAGCCCTTCGAGGACAGCCGTACACTATGGCTACACCTTC

j_call: TRBJ2-7
clone_size: -
v_call: TRBV6-6
d_call: -
cdr3_aa: CASSYSRDYEQYF
cdr3_nt: TGTGCCAGCAGTTACTCGCGGGATTACGAGCAGTACTTC

j_call: TRBJ2-1
clone_size: few
v_call: TRBV2
d_call: TRBD1
cdr3_aa: CASSAGQGGDEQFF
cdr3_nt: TGTGCCAGCAGTGCGGGACAGGGGGGCGATGAGCAGTTCTTC

j_call: TRBJ1-2
clone_size: few
v_call: TRBV15
d_call: -
cdr3_aa: CATSRDRGFGYTF
cdr3_nt: TGTGCCACCAGCAGAGACAGGGGTTTTGGCTACACCTTC

j_call: TRBJ1-4
clone_size: -
v_call: TRBV15
d_call: -
cdr3_aa: CATSSSPRSSNEKLFF
cdr3_nt: TGTGCCACCAGCAGTTCCCCGCGGAGTTCCAATGAAAAACTGTTTTTT

j_call: TRBJ1-3
clone_size: -
v_call: TRBV6-6
d_call: -
cdr3_aa: CASSILLGNTIYF
cdr3_nt: TGTGCCAGCAGCATACTTCTGGGAAACACCATATATTTT

j_call: TRBJ2-3
clone_size: -
v_call: TRBV2
d_call: -
cdr3_aa: CASSLGVSTDTQYF
cdr3_nt: TGTGCCAGCAGTCTCGGGGTTAGCACAGATACGCAGTATTTT

j_call: TRBJ2-5
clone_size: -
v_call: TRBV5-6
d_call: TRBD1
cdr3_aa: CASSRTGVETQYF
cdr3_nt: TGTGCCAGCAGCCGAACAGGGGTGGAGACCCAGTACTTC

j_call: TRBJ2-1
clone_size: -
v_call: TRBV3-1/TRBV3-2
d_call: -
cdr3_aa: CASSRSGGGGREQFF
cdr3_nt: TGTGCCAGCAGCCGCTCAGGAGGGGGGGGCAGGGAGCAGTTCTTC

j_call: TRBJ2-1
clone_size: -
v_call: TRBV19
d_call: TRBD2
cdr3_aa: CASSTQGLAGGDEQFF
cdr3_nt: TGTGCCAGTAGTACACAGGGACTAGCGGGGGGCGATGAGCAGTTCTTC

j_call: TRBJ2-1
clone_size: once
v_call: TRBV12-5
d_call: -
cdr3_aa: CASGLKHGLYNEQFF
cdr3_nt: TGTGCTAGTGGTTTGAAGCACGGACTCTACAATGAGCAGTTCTTC

j_call: TRBJ1-6
clone_size: -
v_call: TRBV30
d_call: -
cdr3_aa: CAWSVVGQGNSPLHF
cdr3_nt: TGTGCCTGGAGTGTAGTGGGACAAGGAAATTCACCCCTCCACTTT

j_call: TRBJ2-5
clone_size: -
v_call: TRBV5-1
d_call: TRBD1
cdr3_aa: CASSSVDRTIQETQYF
cdr3_nt: TGCGCCAGCAGCTCTGTGGACAGGACGATACAAGAGACCCAGTACTTC

j_call: TRBJ1-6
clone_size: once
v_call: TRBV6-5
d_call: -
cdr3_aa: CASSYYGSSYNSPLHF
cdr3_nt: TGTGCCAGCAGTTACTATGGCAGCTCCTATAATTCACCCCTCCACTTT

j_call: TRBJ2-2
clone_size: -
v_call: TRBV21-1
d_call: -
cdr3_aa: CASIVVPIPAGELFF
cdr3_nt: TGTGCCAGCATCGTTGTCCCCATCCCAGCCGGGGAGCTGTTTTTT

j_call: TRBJ1-5
clone_size: -
v_call: TRBV6-2/TRBV6-3
d_call: -
cdr3_aa: CASSYSWRQPQHF
cdr3_nt: TGTGCCAGCAGTTACTCGTGGAGGCAGCCCCAGCATTTT

j_call: TRBJ1-5
clone_size: -
v_call: TRBV28
d_call: -
cdr3_aa: CANREGVYSNQPQHF
cdr3_nt: TGTGCCAACAGAGAGGGAGTGTATAGCAATCAGCCCCAGCATTTT

j_call: TRBJ1-1
clone_size: -
v_call: TRBV28
d_call: -
cdr3_aa: CASSLRYSNEAFF
cdr3_nt: TGTGCCAGCAGTTTACGCTACTCTAATGAAGCTTTCTTT